This passage covers 32 T cell receptor beta chains from one sample sequenced in a study of cytomegalovirus exposure and HLA in healthy donors (dated by TCRdb to 2016 to 2017). Libraries were constructed by the immunoSEQ multiplex PCR assay. For the multiplex PCR, a mixture combining 60 forward primers for TCR Vbeta segments and 13 reverse primers for TCR Jbeta segments was used. TCRdb mirrors the immuneACCESS table, restricted to in-frame sequences. Some clones are absent from its copies; in checked studies, under half trace to an unresolved V gene, and the reason for the others is unknown. Across this sample there are approximately 160,000 clones, with around 78% seen only once. The biggest ten clones account for roughly 13% of the sample. Sequences were obtained from PBMCs. These receptors all stem from a woman aged 50 to 65 in good health and CMV-seropositive.

This clone was seen a few times. The sample has other DNA sequences that encode this CDR3 too. The chain couples TRBV7-9 to TRBJ1-1; D is undetermined. V shed 3 bases and J shed 4 bases, with 6 bases lying between them. The CDR3 is made up of 12 amino acids. Per the germline V gene, CDR1 is SEHNR and CDR2 is FQNEAQ (reference sequence). CDR3 nucleotide sequence: TGTGCCAGCAGCTTTAGTGGCACTGAAGCTTTCTTT. Protein product: CASSFSGTEAFF.

The chain employs TRBV9 and TRBJ1-1; perhaps TRBD1 as D (5 bases). CDR3 size: 15 residues. CDR1 and CDR2 (germline): SGDLS, YYNGEE. V was trimmed by 2 bases and J by 0 bases, leaving 11 bases between them. The CDR3 DNA reads TGTGCCAGCAGCGTCGGGGGTAACATGAACACTGAAGCTTTCTTT. This translates into CASSVGGNMNTEAFF.

The chain uses TRBV4-2 and TRBJ2-5, with TRBD2 identical over 9 bases. Germline values: CDR1 LGHNA, CDR2 YNFKEQ. This CDR3 region has 17 residues. V lost 0 bases, J lost 2 bases, and 7 bases stayed unmatched. CDR3 loop: CASSQDGPAGGQETQYF. CDR3 bases: TGTGCCAGCAGCCAAGATGGTCCAGCGGGGGGACAAGAGACCCAGTACTTC.

The chain carries TRBV2 and TRBJ2-7, with a possible D match to TRBD1 (5 bases). V was cut by 3 bases and J by 3 bases, with 6 bases left in between. CDR1 is SNHLY, CDR2 FYNNEI, per germline. This CDR3 spans 12 amino acids. The CDR3 nucleotides are TGTGCCAGCAGTGACAGGGACTACGAGCAGTACTTC. This translates into CASSDRDYEQYF. The full variable domain, with the rest looked up from reference TRBV2 and TRBJ2-7, is EPEVTQTPSHQVTQMGQEVILRCVPISNHLYFYWYRQILGQKVEFLVSFYNNEISEKSEIFDDQFSVERPDGSNFTLKIRSTKLEDSAMYFCASSDRDYEQYFGPGTRLTVT.

This clone was detected a few times. The rearrangement joins TRBV30 to TRBJ2-7; possibly TRBD1 for D (5 bases). Trimming took 0 bases from V and 6 from J, leaving 12 bases between them. This CDR3 has 13 residues. Germline V CDR1 and CDR2: GTSNPN, SVGIG (reference sequence). As DNA, the CDR3 is TGTGCCTGGAGTGTTAGGGGAATTGGCGAGCAGTACTTC. Protein sequence: CAWSVRGIGEQYF.

The chain couples TRBV2 to TRBJ1-5; 8 bases agree with TRBD1. V dropped 7 bases and J dropped 6; count of bases not matched to a gene: 8. The CDR3 is made up of 14 amino acids. Per the germline V gene, CDR1 is SNHLY and CDR2 is FYNNEI. The CDR3 region has the DNA TGTGCCAGCAATTTCAGGGGGCGAAGTCAGCCCCAGCATTTT. Amino acid sequence: CASNFRGRSQPQHF.

This sequence joins TRBV9 and TRBJ1-4; weak D call: TRBD1 (6 bases). The length of the CDR3 is 15 residues. Trimming stripped 4 bases from V and 2 bases from J, with 12 bases between. The germline CDR1 and CDR2 sequences are SGDLS and YYNGEE. DNA of the CDR3: TGTGCCAGCAGCCCTTGGGGGGGCACTAATGAAAAACTGTTTTTT. Amino acid sequence: CASSPWGGTNEKLFF.

This clone is labeled as medium-sized (0.01 to 0.1%). The chain employs TRBV5-4 and TRBJ1-2; D remains ambiguous. This CDR3 spans 13 amino acids. Trimming pared 9 bases from V and 4 bases from J, leaving 16 bases between. Per the germline V gene, CDR1 is SGHNT and CDR2 is YYREEE (reference sequence). Here the CDR3 reads CATRSRSGYGYTF. The CDR3 DNA reads as TGTGCCACCAGATCCCGGTCAGGCTATGGCTACACCTTC.

The chain carries TRBV27 and TRBJ2-7; D may be TRBD1 (6 bases). Trimming stripped 0 bases from V and 2 bases from J, with 8 bases between. There are 14 residues in the CDR3. Germline-derived CDR1 and CDR2 are MNHEY and SMNVEV (reference sequence). CDR3 sequence reads: CASSLSRQAYEQYF. DNA of the CDR3: TGTGCCAGCAGTTTATCCCGACAGGCCTACGAGCAGTACTTC.

This clone turned up a few times. The chain carries TRBV4-1 and TRBJ2-1; tentative D call: TRBD2 (7 bases). Germline lookup yields CDR1 MGHRA and CDR2 YSYEKL. Trimming stripped 0 bases from V and 5 bases from J, with 17 bases between. The CDR3 loop spans 17 amino acids. This CDR3 is CASSQDWGGPYNNEQFF. The CDR3 DNA reads as TGCGCCAGCAGCCAAGATTGGGGGGGGCCTTATAACAATGAGCAGTTCTTC.

The rearrangement links TRBV2 to TRBJ2-3; D is perhaps TRBD2 (5 bases). This CDR3 spans 16 amino acids. CDR1 SNHLY and CDR2 FYNNEI come from the germline V gene. V was pared by 5 bases and J by 0 bases, with 15 bases between. The CDR3 is CASSSPTTMSTDTQYF. The DNA for the CDR3 is TGTGCCAGCAGTTCTCCGACGACTATGAGCACAGATACGCAGTATTTT.

The chain has TRBV5-5 and TRBJ2-7; D is possibly TRBD2 (5 bases). The CDR3 covers 16 residues. The germline CDR1 and CDR2 sequences are SGHKS and YYEKEE (reference sequence). V lost 2 bases and J lost 2, with 17 bases in between. The CDR3 region is CASSFIDGLRPYEQYF. The CDR3 region has the DNA TGTGCCAGCAGCTTTATTGACGGACTCAGGCCCTACGAGCAGTACTTC.

V usage is TRBV10-3 and J usage is TRBJ1-5; D remains ambiguous. V was shortened by 4 bases and J by 6 bases, with 13 bases between the two germline ends. In germline, CDR1 is ENHRY, CDR2 SYGVKD. The CDR3 spans 14 residues. CDR3 in amino acids: CAISAGREGQPQHF. CDR3 sequence (DNA): TGTGCCATCAGTGCGGGGAGGGAAGGTCAGCCCCAGCATTTT.

CDR3 in amino acids: CASVKPQGTEAFF. The CDR3 DNA reads as TGTGCCAGCGTAAAACCACAGGGCACTGAAGCTTTCTTT. V gene TRBV28 combines with J gene TRBJ1-1; a possible D gene is TRBD1 (6 bases). V was pared by 8 bases and J by 4 bases, with 14 bases between. In germline, CDR1 is MDHEN, CDR2 SYDVKM. The CDR3 has 13 residues. The whole variable domain, filled in from reference TRBV28 and TRBJ1-1, reads DVKVTQSSRYLVKRTGEKVFLECVQDMDHENMFWYRQDPGLGLRLIYFSYDVKMKEKGDIPEGYSVSREKKERFSLILESASTNQTSMYLCASVKPQGTEAFFGQGTRLTVV.

The chain joins TRBV5-5 to TRBJ2-7, with TRBD1 identical over 8 bases. CDR3 length: 14 amino acids. The germline V gene has CDR1 SGHKS and CDR2 YYEKEE (reference sequence). Trimming removed 4 bases from V and 6 bases from J; junction bases left unmatched: 9. CDR3 bases: TGTGCCAGCAGCATAGGGACAGGTCATAGCGAGCAGTACTTC. Its protein is CASSIGTGHSEQYF.

V usage is TRBV19 and J usage is TRBJ1-1; the match to TRBD1 covers 7 bases. After removal of 6 bases from V and 5 bases from J, the junction contained 6 bases not matched to a gene. The CDR3 consists of 13 residues. Germline CDR1 is LNHDA and CDR2 is SQIVND (reference sequence). CDR3 sequence: CASSDRVRTEAFF. CDR3 nucleotide sequence: TGTGCCAGTAGCGACAGGGTACGAACTGAAGCTTTCTTT.

V and J are TRBV9 and TRBJ2-7, with D hard to call. Germline V gives CDR1 SGDLS, CDR2 YYNGEE. The CDR3 contains 15 residues. V was cut by 0 bases and J by 3 bases, with 13 bases left in between. As DNA, the CDR3 is TGTGCCAGCAGCGTAGCGGCTAGTCCGGGCTACGAGCAGTACTTC. This translates into CASSVAASPGYEQYF.

V and J are TRBV5-1 and TRBJ2-1; 9 nucleotides match TRBD1. V trimming: 3 bases; J trimming: 9 bases; junction bases outside the gene matches: 7. Per the germline V gene, CDR1 is SGHRS and CDR2 is YFSETQ. CDR3 length equals 14 residues. The CDR3 DNA reads TGCGCCAGCAGCTGGGGACAGGGTGGAAGTGAGCAGTTCTTC. This encodes CASSWGQGGSEQFF.

V gene TRBV6-6 combines with J gene TRBJ1-2, with 8 nucleotides matching TRBD1. The ends lost 10 bases at V and 8 bases at J; junction bases unmatched: 18. The CDR3 contains 15 residues. Germline CDR1 is MNHNY and CDR2 is SVGAGI (reference sequence). CDR3 nucleotides: TGTGCCATCCTGGACAGGGCGAAGAACCCCCAGGGCTACACCTTC. The encoded protein is CAILDRAKNPQGYTF.

The chain links TRBV5-1 to TRBJ2-3, with 9 bases matching TRBD1. CDR3 size: 14 residues. From germline, CDR1 is SGHRS and CDR2 YFSETQ. Losses at the gene ends were 5 bases for V and 4 bases for J; bases not matched to a gene: 5. The CDR3 bases are TGCGCCAGCAGGGACAGGGGTAACGCAGATACGCAGTATTTT. The encoded protein is CASRDRGNADTQYF.

This clone was seen just once. The V gene is TRBV2, the J gene TRBJ2-7; the D gene is possibly TRBD1 (6 bases). The germline V gene has CDR1 SNHLY and CDR2 FYNNEI. CDR3 size: 15 residues. V dropped 2 bases and J dropped 1 base, with 12 bases sitting between them. CDR3 bases: TGTGCCAGCAGTGAATTACAGGGAAGTTCCTACGAGCAGTACTTC. Its translation: CASSELQGSSYEQYF.

The chain uses TRBV2 and TRBJ2-7, with a tentative D call TRBD1 (5 bases). Trimming shortened V by 8 bases and J by 4 bases, and 15 bases separated the two germline ends. In germline, CDR1 is SNHLY, CDR2 FYNNEI. CDR3 length: 13 amino acids. CDR3 residues: CASLQTEGYEQYF. In DNA form, the CDR3 reads TGTGCCAGCCTCCAGACAGAAGGATACGAGCAGTACTTC.

This rearrangement joins TRBV6-5 to TRBJ2-7; 8 bases map to TRBD1. The CDR3 has 14 residues. The germline V gene has CDR1 MNHEY and CDR2 SVGAGI. V gave up 5 bases and J gave up 5 bases; unmatched junction bases: 8. The CDR3: CASSEVGRGHEQYF. The CDR3 region has the DNA TGTGCCAGCAGTGAAGTTGGCAGGGGGCACGAGCAGTACTTC.

This clone was seen only a few times. This rearrangement joins TRBV6-4 to TRBJ1-1; 8 positions agree with TRBD1. Germline assignment: CDR1 MRHNA and CDR2 SNTAGT. The CDR3 consists of 13 residues. J lost 7 bases, V lost 2 bases, and 3 bases had no gene match. CDR3 in amino acids: CASSDLTGGEAFF. Here the CDR3 DNA reads TGTGCCAGCAGTGACCTAACAGGGGGTGAAGCTTTCTTT.

The J gene is TRBJ2-7, the V gene TRBV29-1; D is perhaps TRBD1 (5 bases). V lost 4 bases to trimming and J lost 5 bases, with 18 bases between them. The germline gives CDR1 SQVTM, CDR2 ANQGSEA. The length of the CDR3 is 14 residues. The CDR3 DNA is TGCAGCGTTGCCCGGACAACCTTCCCCAACGAGCAGTACTTC. Its protein product is CSVARTTFPNEQYF.

The chain has TRBV5-6 and TRBJ1-1; perhaps TRBD1 as D (6 bases). Germline CDR1 reads SGHDT; CDR2 reads YYEEEE. V lost 0 bases, J lost 1 base, and 16 bases lay in between. The CDR3 loop spans 17 amino acids. The CDR3 DNA follows: TGTGCCAGCAGCTTGGGAGCCTTCACAGGGCCGAACACTGAAGCTTTCTTT. Its translation: CASSLGAFTGPNTEAFF.

The CDR3 protein is CAWSVQGTNEQFF. The CDR3 DNA is TGTGCCTGGAGTGTTCAGGGGACAAATGAGCAGTTCTTC. The J gene is TRBJ2-1, the V gene TRBV30, with D possibly being TRBD1 (6 bases). V shed 0 bases and J shed 7 bases, with 10 bases lying between them. This CDR3 contains 13 residues. Germline V gives CDR1 GTSNPN, CDR2 SVGIG (reference sequence).

The CDR3 nucleotides read TGTGCCAGTAGTATCGTAGGGGGAGCCTATGGCTACACCTTC. Its translation: CASSIVGGAYGYTF. The gene calls are TRBV19 and TRBJ1-2, with D possibly TRBD1 on 6 matching bases. This CDR3 spans 14 amino acids. Germline V gene data show CDR1 as LNHDA and CDR2 as SQIVND (reference sequence). V was trimmed by 3 bases and J by 4 bases, leaving 12 bases between them.

This chain links TRBV21-1 with TRBJ1-5; TRBD1 is the table's D call, not checked against the DNA. TRBV21-1 is shown as a pseudogene. CDR3 length: 13 amino acids. The DNA for the CDR3 is TGTGCCAGCAGCAACTGGGCCAATCAGCCCCAGCATTTT. Protein product: CASSNWANQPQHF.

This clone was recorded a few times. The chain combines TRBV9 with TRBJ1-1; tentative D call: TRBD1 (5 bases). V was trimmed by 8 bases and J by 8 bases, leaving 22 bases between them. The CDR3 runs to 14 residues. Germline values: CDR1 SGDLS, CDR2 YYNGEE. CDR3 DNA: TGTGCCAGTTCACAGGACACTGACGTGGGCGAAGCTTTCTTT. Its protein product is CASSQDTDVGEAFF.

This rearrangement joins TRBV6-5 to TRBJ1-5, with a weak D call TRBD1 (5 bases). This CDR3 is built from 13 residues. Trimming left V 4 bases short and J 3 bases short, with 7 bases between. Germline V CDR1 and CDR2: MNHEY, SVGAGI. The CDR3 loop is CASSWGYNQPQHF. CDR3 sequence (DNA): TGTGCCAGCAGTTGGGGCTACAATCAGCCCCAGCATTTT.

The gene calls are TRBV6-6 and TRBJ1-5, with 7 bases that match TRBD1. The CDR3 spans 13 residues. Germline loops: CDR1 MNHNY, CDR2 SVGAGI (reference sequence). The V and J ends lost 8 bases and 5 bases, in that order; junction bases with no gene match: 6. The CDR3 DNA follows: TGTGCCAGCCGGGACAGCTCCTATCAGCCCCAGCATTTT. Its protein product is CASRDSSYQPQHF.